This passage covers 11 T cell receptor beta chains from one sample sequenced in a study of OX40 agonist ivuxolimab in advanced cancers. Some clones are missing from TCRdb's copy, which holds only in-frame ones; the method was immunoSEQ multiplex PCR. Here the sample spans 65,000 to 90,000 clones, around nine tenths being singletons. This material consisted of CD4+ or CD8+ T cells sorted from blood, taken in a trial of the OX40 agonist ivuxolimab. All receptors derive from an adult with an advanced solid tumor such as melanoma, head and neck, liver or kidney cancer.

Notes on this clone: An end of the junction differs from the germline gene, which may be a read error. The chain joins TRBV28 to TRBJ1-4; D remains unclear. This CDR3 contains 8 residues. Germline assignment: CDR1 MDHEN and CDR2 SYDVKM. The CDR3 DNA follows: TGTGCCAGCAGTTTGGCCTGGTTT. Encoded protein: CASSLAWF.

J is TRBJ2-1 and V is TRBV19; no clear D. Germline V gene lookup returns CDR1 LNHDA and CDR2 SQIVND (reference sequence). This CDR3 spans 11 amino acids. The V end lost 4 bases, the J end lost 8 bases, and 6 bases lay between the germline ends. The CDR3 reads CASSTWDEQFF. DNA for the CDR3: TGTGCCAGTAGTACCTGGGATGAGCAGTTCTTC.

This chain joins TRBV5-5 and TRBJ2-1, with 13 positions matching TRBD2. This CDR3 comprises 17 residues. Germline values: CDR1 SGHKS, CDR2 YYEKEE (reference sequence). The ends lost 0 bases at V and 10 bases at J; junction bases unmatched: 10. This chain's CDR3 is CASSLAATSGGASEQFF. The CDR3 DNA is TGTGCCAGCAGCTTGGCTGCAACTAGCGGGGGGGCCTCGGAGCAGTTCTTC. The whole variable domain, remainder taken from reference TRBV5-5 and TRBJ2-1, is DAGVTQSPTHLIKTRGQQVTLRCSPISGHKSVSWYQQVLGQGPQFIFQYYEKEERGRGNFPDRFSARQFPNYSSELNVNALLLGDSALYLCASSLAATSGGASEQFFGPGTRLTVL.

This chain uses TRBV9 with TRBJ1-1; 9 positions agree with TRBD1. The CDR3 is made up of 16 amino acids. Germline V gene data show CDR1 as SGDLS and CDR2 as YYNGEE. J was trimmed by 5 bases and V by 0 bases; bases with no gene match: 8. The CDR3 DNA reads as TGTGCCAGCAGCGTAGACTTAGTGGACAGGGGAACTGAAGCTTTCTTT. It codes for CASSVDLVDRGTEAFF.

This chain uses TRBV9 with TRBJ2-5, with D possibly TRBD2 on 6 matching bases. The CDR3 runs 12 residues. Germline CDR1 and CDR2: SGDLS and YYNGEE. V lost 0 bases and J 7 bases, leaving 7 bases between the germline ends. The DNA for the CDR3 is TGTGCCAGCAGCGTAGCCGGGGGGACCCAGTACTTC. Amino acid sequence: CASSVAGGTQYF.

A single count supports this clone. The chain joins TRBV9 to TRBJ2-5; TRBD1 matches 7 bases. The germline gives CDR1 SGDLS, CDR2 YYNGEE. Losses at the gene ends were 4 bases for V and 1 base for J; bases not matched to a gene: 7. The CDR3 totals 15 residues. The CDR3: CASSRTGLPQETQYF. The CDR3 DNA sequence: TGTGCCAGCAGCCGGACAGGACTCCCCCAAGAGACCCAGTACTTC.

This clone has a handful of counts. The genes are TRBV7-9 and TRBJ2-1; either TRBD1 or TRBD2 may fit D (5 bases each). V dropped 4 bases and J dropped 11 bases, with 18 bases sitting between them. This CDR3 is 14 amino acids long. Germline V CDR1 and CDR2: SEHNR, FQNEAQ (reference sequence). DNA of the CDR3: TGTGCCAGCAGCTCGGAGAGGCCTCCGGGGCAGCAGTTCTTC. This codes for CASSSERPPGQQFF.

The chain has TRBV19 and TRBJ2-7, with D unresolved. Germline CDR1 reads LNHDA; CDR2 reads SQIVND (reference sequence). The CDR3 spans 14 residues. V was shortened by 5 bases and J by 2 bases, with 13 bases between the two germline ends. The CDR3 region has the DNA TGTGCCAGTAGTCCCACGGGCGGACCCTACGAGCAGTACTTC. Translated, it gives CASSPTGGPYEQYF.

The V and J genes are TRBV30 and TRBJ2-1; D is uncertain. CDR1 and CDR2 (germline): GTSNPN, SVGIG (reference sequence). Trimming removed 1 base from V and 0 bases from J, with 4 bases in between. The CDR3 is made up of 13 amino acids. The CDR3 reads CAWSALSYNEQFF. The CDR3 region has the DNA TGTGCCTGGAGTGCCCTCTCCTACAATGAGCAGTTCTTC.

The V gene is TRBV19, the J gene TRBJ1-6; no firm D call. V lost 5 bases to trimming and J lost 6 bases, with 14 bases between them. Germline lookup yields CDR1 LNHDA and CDR2 SQIVND (reference sequence). This CDR3 region has 15 residues. The CDR3 DNA is TGTGCCAGTAGTTTGTACTCAAGCGGTAATTCACCCCTCCACTTT. Translating gives CASSLYSSGNSPLHF. Complete variable domain (other parts from reference TRBV19 and TRBJ1-6): DGGITQSPKYLFRKEGQNVTLSCEQNLNHDAMYWYRQDPGQGLRLIYYSQIVNDFQKGDIAEGYSVSREKKESFPLTVTSAQKNPTAFYLCASSLYSSGNSPLHFGNGTRLTVT.

The gene calls are TRBV6-1 and TRBJ2-1, with 9 bases matching TRBD1. Per the germline V gene, CDR1 is MNHNS and CDR2 is SASEGT. V shed 5 bases, J shed 5 bases, and the junction held 7 bases outside the gene matches. The CDR3 sequence is 15 residues long. CDR3 DNA sequence: TGTGCCAGCAGTTCTCCGGGACAGGGAAACAATGAGCAGTTCTTC. This codes for CASSSPGQGNNEQFF.